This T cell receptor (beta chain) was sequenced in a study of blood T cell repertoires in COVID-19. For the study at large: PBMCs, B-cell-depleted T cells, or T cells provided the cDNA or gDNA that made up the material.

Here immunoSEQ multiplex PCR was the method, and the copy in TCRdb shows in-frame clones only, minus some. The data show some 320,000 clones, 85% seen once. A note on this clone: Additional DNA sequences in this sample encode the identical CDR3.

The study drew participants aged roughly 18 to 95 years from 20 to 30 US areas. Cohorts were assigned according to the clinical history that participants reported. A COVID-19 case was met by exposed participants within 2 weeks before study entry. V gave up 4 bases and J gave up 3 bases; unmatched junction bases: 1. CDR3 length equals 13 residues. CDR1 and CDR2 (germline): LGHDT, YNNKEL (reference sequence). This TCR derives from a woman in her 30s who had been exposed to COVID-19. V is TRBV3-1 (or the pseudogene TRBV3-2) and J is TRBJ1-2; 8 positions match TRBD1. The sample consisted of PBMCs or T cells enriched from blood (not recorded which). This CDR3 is CASSLGQDYGYTF. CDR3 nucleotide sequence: TGTGCCAGCAGCCTGGGACAGGACTATGGCTACACCTTC.